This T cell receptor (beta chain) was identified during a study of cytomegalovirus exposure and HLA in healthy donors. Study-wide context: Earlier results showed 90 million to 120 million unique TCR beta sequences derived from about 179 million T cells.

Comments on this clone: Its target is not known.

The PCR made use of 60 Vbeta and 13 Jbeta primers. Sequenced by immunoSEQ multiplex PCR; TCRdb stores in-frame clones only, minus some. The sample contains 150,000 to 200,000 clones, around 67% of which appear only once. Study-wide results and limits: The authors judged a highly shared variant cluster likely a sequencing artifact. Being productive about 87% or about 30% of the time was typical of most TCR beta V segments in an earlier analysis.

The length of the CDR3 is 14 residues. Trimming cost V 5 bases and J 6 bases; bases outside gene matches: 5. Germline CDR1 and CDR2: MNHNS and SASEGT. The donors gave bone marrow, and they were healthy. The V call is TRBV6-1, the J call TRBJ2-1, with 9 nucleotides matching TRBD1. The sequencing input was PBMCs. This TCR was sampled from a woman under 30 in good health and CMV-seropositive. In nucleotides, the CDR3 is TGTGCCAGCAGTACAGGGGGCCCCACCAATGAGCAGTTCTTC. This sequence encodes CASSTGGPTNEQFF.